This T cell receptor beta chain was retrieved from a study of control samples from healthy donors and cancer patients. The germline V gene has CDR1 SGHAT and CDR2 FQNNGV. Between the trimmed V and J ends, which lost 5 bases and 7 bases, there was a span of 12 bases. CDR3 length: 12 amino acids. Clones were read by immunoSEQ multiplex PCR, and TCRdb kept only the in-frame ones, dropping some. The sample shows about 160,000 clones, roughly 89% of them seen only once. The clonotype was recovered from a man aged 25-45 years in good health. The specimen sequenced was blood. The chain joins TRBV11-2 to TRBJ2-7; weak D call: TRBD1 (6 bases). CDR3 in amino acids: CASSPRGIEQYF. Written as DNA, the CDR3 is TGTGCCAGCAGCCCGAGGGGGATAGAGCAGTACTTC.